This TCR beta chain came from a study of regulatory T cells in long-lasting Graves disease (dated by TCRdb to the early 2020s). A note on the overall study: Antithyroid drugs had been taken for less than 3 months by newly diagnosed Graves' disease patients. Persistent Graves' disease patients were compared with newly diagnosed Graves' disease patients by peripheral blood TCR sequencing and RNA sequencing. The study took place in China and was registered as a clinical trial. A total of roughly 35 samples underwent TCR sequencing: about 13 from persistent and some 20 from newly diagnosed Graves' disease patients. On the study overall, not on this receptor specifically: Persistent disease showed preferential use of TRBV28, TRBJ1-2 and TRBJ2-5, whereas newly diagnosed disease favored TRBV20-1 and TRBJ2-1. Patients with persistent disease shared more public clonotypes (approximately 2,500) than newly diagnosed patients did (roughly 970). Compared with newly diagnosed patients, patients with persistent Graves' disease had lower TCR Shannon entropy and fewer highly expanded clones, which suggests clonal expansion. The authors noted that the small sample size was a limitation that may lower accuracy. Sequencing and analysis were limited to the TCR beta chain. The study examined only peripheral blood because the primary lesion, thyroid tissue, could not be accessed.

The library was made by multiplex PCR. Sequencer: Illumina HiSeq 4000. TCR beta libraries were built with iRepertoire HTBI primers and Arm-PCR amplification of CDR3 regions. PCR products were gel purified before sequencing. The authors processed their data as follows. Gene usage analysis of CDR3 amino acid clonotypes relied on the roughly 67 TRBV and 15 or so TRBJ segments identified across samples. COPE and FqMerger were used to merge the filtered high-quality paired reads into contigs. BLAST was used to align contigs to IMGT TRBV, TRBD and TRBJ reference genes, with CDR3 defined following IMGT. Clonotypes above 0.1% frequency were classified as highly expanded clones. Shannon entropy served as the measure of repertoire diversity, while the Gini coefficient captured V-J evenness. Public clonotypes were defined as clonotypes shared by more than one individual. Through fastp at Q25 and MiXCR, TCRdb rebuilt clones from the public reads, retaining in-frame beta chains. All rows with the same CDR3 protein become a single entry with the most common DNA and genes. The V and J calls were determined by TCRdb, not by the authors. For this sample the table gives 410,000 or so distinct CDR3 sequences, of which about 15% were detected only once. The ten largest clonotypes hold about a sixth of the sample.

V and J are truncated by 5 bases and 0 bases respectively, leaving an intervening sequence of 10 bases. Looking up the germline V gene (reference sequence) yields CDR1 SEHNR and CDR2 FQNEAQ. Inclusive of the bounding cysteine and phenylalanine, the CDR3 is 14 residues long. The CDR3 DNA has 42 bases and is translated from base 1. This clonotype was counted between two and nine times. This receptor's antigen is unknown. It has no much larger one-base neighbor in the sample; base qualities were not kept. Read against the paper, the sample's time point label means: newly diagnosed GD, antithyroid drugs for less than 3 months. For both TCR sequencing and RNA sequencing, RNA was extracted from PBMCs in TRIzol. The diagnosis of Graves' disease followed American Thyroid Association guidelines. The patients came from an endocrinology department in Xi'an, China. Each patient gave 7 to 9.5 milliliters of peripheral blood, collected in an EDTA anticoagulant tube. PBMCs were isolated by Ficoll Paque Plus density gradient separation without further T cell sorting. An Agilent 2100 Bioanalyzer and agarose gel were used to assess RNA quality, and a NanoDrop 2000 was used to measure RNA concentration.

The same sample was also studied in work on T cells in Graves' hyperthyroidism and ophthalmopathy. As noted in the second study: Stable Graves' hyperthyroidism was defined as no progression to ophthalmopathy during 18 months of follow-up. Hyperthyroidism patients were newly diagnosed, had a disease duration of under 2 months, and were aged 18 to 65 years. Any patient with an uncontrolled infection, another autoimmune disease, pregnancy or lactation was excluded. Clinical symptoms, serum thyroxine and TRAb, thyroid ultrasound, and orbital computed tomography formed the basis for the diagnoses. The first round of RT-PCR for the TCR CDR3 was performed with the HTBI primer set and the Qiagen OneStep RT-PCR kit. Most expanded thyroid clonotypes (frequency above 0.001) were also detected in blood, a finding suggesting that blood repertoires may reflect thyroid immune responses. In cross-validation, a model built on a 13 V-J signature told ophthalmopathy apart from stable hyperthyroidism with roughly 87% sensitivity and roughly 81% specificity, and in testing the same model reached 80%/75%. During validation, the model predicted progression to ophthalmopathy a median of roughly 7.1 months ahead of onset, with just under 71% sensitivity and less than 85% specificity. TCR V-J signatures able to tell the groups apart were searched for in a discovery cohort of 90 to 100 patients, of whom around 43 had Graves' ophthalmopathy and around 56 had stable Graves' hyperthyroidism. Prospective prediction of ophthalmopathy was tested in an independent validation cohort consisting of 18 to 20 hyperthyroidism patients and approximately 16 patients who later progressed to ophthalmopathy. The 75 to 100 discovery patients were randomly split 7:3 into training and test sets. The study also compared thyroid tissue and blood T-cell repertoires from a handful of Graves' hyperthyroidism patients. Following sampling, methimazole starting at 30 mg daily was given to hyperthyroidism patients, and high-dose intravenous methylprednisolone was given to ophthalmopathy patients. Libraries were constructed in a second round of multiplex PCR, after which size selection and purification were carried out. Sequencing of the libraries was done on an Illumina HiSeq2000 using paired-end 100 bp reads. SOAPnuke was used to process the raw data, throwing out any read that contained adapters or uncalled bases, had a mean Phred below 15, or lacked an exact constant-primer or identifier match. High-quality paired reads were merged with COPE v1.2.5, and unique nucleotide sequences were defined as clonotypes. MiTCR v1.1 was used to align clonotypes to the IMGT TRBV, TRBD and TRBJ reference segments. Analysis was restricted to V-J combinations with a frequency above 0.0001, which covered roughly 99% of repertoires. The TCS score was defined as the ratio of F50 (clonal expansion) to E x V (chaos), calculated using BLOSUM62-based TCRdist between CDR3 peptides within each V-J. Welch's t-statistics and random forest reduced 500 to 650 V-J features to under 15, which were used in a naive Bayes classifier (R e1071). Sample size was not statistically predetermined, and blinding of investigators to group allocation was not performed. The paper reports TCR Vbeta CDR3 sequencing of more than 120 peripheral blood samples: under 45 ophthalmopathy, roughly 80 hyperthyroidism and approximately 17 progressor patients.

Sequenced here: peripheral blood mononuclear cells (PBMCs), sampled at new diagnosis, from a patient treated with antithyroid drugs. The V and J genes are TRBV7-9 and TRBJ1-1; the D segment could be TRBD1, given 5 matching bases. The receptor was derived from a woman aged 25-40 years with Graves disease. Donor details come from another sample of the same person, matched by shared clones. The CDR3 region reads CASSTREVNTEAFF. The nucleotides are TGTGCCAGCAGCACCAGGGAGGTGAACACTGAAGCTTTCTTT.